This T cell receptor beta chain was sequenced during a study of T cell clonotyping in hematopoietic cell transplantation. General study findings and limits: Higher Inverse Simpson Index values in graft donor and pretransplant recipient predicted broader posttransplant TCR diversity. Few recipient clonotypes overlapped donors; over 97% were de novo at given depth.

The time point denotes: recipient sample about 28 days before transplant, after cytoreduction. The assay was immunoSEQ multiplex PCR, and TCRdb's table has in-frame clones only and misses some. The sample yields 15,000 to 20,000 clones, about 83% seen once. The ends lost 1 base at V and 4 bases at J; junction bases unmatched: 7. The CDR3 covers 15 residues. Germline CDR1 reads SGHRS; CDR2 reads YFSETQ. A note on this clone: Its antigen is unidentified.

This clonotype was sampled from a man aged 50-59 years with acute myeloid leukemia. Some clones in this sample may be carry-over from other donors' samples. Source: peripheral blood mononuclear cells, taken before stem cell transplant. This rearrangement joins TRBV5-1 to TRBJ2-5; 7 bases line up with TRBD2. The CDR3 is CASSLWEGSVETQYF. For the CDR3, the DNA is TGCGCCAGCAGCTTGTGGGAGGGTTCGGTAGAGACCCAGTACTTC.